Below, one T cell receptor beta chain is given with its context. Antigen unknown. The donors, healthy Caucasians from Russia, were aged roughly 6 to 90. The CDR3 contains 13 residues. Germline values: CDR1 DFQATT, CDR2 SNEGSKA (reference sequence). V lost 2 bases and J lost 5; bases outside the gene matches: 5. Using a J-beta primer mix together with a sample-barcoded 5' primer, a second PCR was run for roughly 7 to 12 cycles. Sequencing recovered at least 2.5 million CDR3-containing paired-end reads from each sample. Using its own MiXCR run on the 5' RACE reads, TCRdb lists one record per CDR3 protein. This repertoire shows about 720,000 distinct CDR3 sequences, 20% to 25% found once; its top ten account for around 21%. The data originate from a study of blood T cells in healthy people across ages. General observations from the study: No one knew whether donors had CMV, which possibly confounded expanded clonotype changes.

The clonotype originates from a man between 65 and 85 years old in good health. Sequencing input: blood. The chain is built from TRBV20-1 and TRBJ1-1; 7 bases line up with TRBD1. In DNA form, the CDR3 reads TGCAGTGCTAGATTGACAGGGCAGACTGAAGCTTTCTTT. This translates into CSARLTGQTEAFF.